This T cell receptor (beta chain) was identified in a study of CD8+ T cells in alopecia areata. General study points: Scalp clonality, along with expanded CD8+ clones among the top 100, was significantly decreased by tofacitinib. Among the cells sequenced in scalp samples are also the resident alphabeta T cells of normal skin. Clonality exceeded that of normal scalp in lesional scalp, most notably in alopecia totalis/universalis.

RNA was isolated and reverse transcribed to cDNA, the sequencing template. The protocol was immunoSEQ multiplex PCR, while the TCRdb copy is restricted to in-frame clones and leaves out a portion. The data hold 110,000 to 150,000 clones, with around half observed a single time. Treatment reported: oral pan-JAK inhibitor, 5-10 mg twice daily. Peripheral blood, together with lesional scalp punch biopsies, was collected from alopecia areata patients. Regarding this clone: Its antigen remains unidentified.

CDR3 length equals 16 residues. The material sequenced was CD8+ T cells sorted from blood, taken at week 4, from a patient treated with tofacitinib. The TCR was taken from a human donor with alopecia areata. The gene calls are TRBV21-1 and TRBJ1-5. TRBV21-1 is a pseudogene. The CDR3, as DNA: TGTGCCAGCAGCAAATGGGCCCCGGGGTATTATCAGCCCCAGCATTTT. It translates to CASSKWAPGYYQPQHF.